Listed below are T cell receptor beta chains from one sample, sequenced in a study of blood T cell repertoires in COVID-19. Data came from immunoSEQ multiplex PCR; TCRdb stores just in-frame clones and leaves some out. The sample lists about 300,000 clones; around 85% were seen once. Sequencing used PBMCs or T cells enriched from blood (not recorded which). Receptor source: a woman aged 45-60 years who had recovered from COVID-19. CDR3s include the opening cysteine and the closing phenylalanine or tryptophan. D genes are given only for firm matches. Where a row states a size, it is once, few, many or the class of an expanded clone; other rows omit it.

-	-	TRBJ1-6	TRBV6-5	CASRLGQVSPLHF	TGTGCCAGCAGGCTAGGACAAGTCTCACCCCTCCACTTT
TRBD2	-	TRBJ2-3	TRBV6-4	CASRELAGGSQYF	TGTGCCAGCAGGGAACTAGCGGGGGGGTCGCAGTATTTT
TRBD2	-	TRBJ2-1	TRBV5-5	CASSLLSGGLYNEQFF	TGTGCCAGCAGCTTGCTGAGCGGGGGGCTATACAATGAGCAGTTCTTC
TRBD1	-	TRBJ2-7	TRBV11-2	CASSFSRQGYEQYF	TGTGCCAGCAGCTTCTCTCGACAGGGCTACGAGCAGTACTTC
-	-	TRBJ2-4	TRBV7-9	CASSEGSKNIQYF	TGTGCCAGCAGCGAGGGTTCCAAAAACATTCAGTACTTC
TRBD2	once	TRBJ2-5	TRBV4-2	CASSQTSGTETQYF	TGTGCCAGCAGCCAGACCAGCGGGACGGAGACCCAGTACTTC
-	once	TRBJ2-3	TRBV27	CASSPTTDTQYF	TGTGCCAGCAGCCCTACGACAGATACGCAGTATTTT
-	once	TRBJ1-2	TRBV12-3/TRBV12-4	CASSPGGYGYTF	TGTGCCAGCAGTCCAGGCGGGTATGGCTACACCTTC
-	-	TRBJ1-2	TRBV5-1	CASKGQGQDYGYTF	TGCGCCAGCAAGGGTCAGGGGCAAGACTATGGCTACACCTTC
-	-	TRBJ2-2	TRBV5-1	CASSLGGGVYTGELFF	TGCGCCAGCAGCTTGGGAGGGGGAGTTTACACCGGGGAGCTGTTTTTT
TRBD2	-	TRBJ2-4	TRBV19	CASSLTYGLAGGEPQYF	TGTGCCAGTAGCCTTACCTACGGACTAGCGGGGGGTGAACCCCAGTACTTC
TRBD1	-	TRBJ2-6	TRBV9	CASSPRTGPVSGANVLTF	TGTGCCAGCAGCCCTAGGACAGGCCCCGTCTCTGGGGCCAACGTCCTGACTTTC
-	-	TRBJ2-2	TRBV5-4	CASSLGRGNSGELFF	TGTGCCAGCAGCTTGGGCAGGGGAAATAGTGGGGAGCTGTTTTTT
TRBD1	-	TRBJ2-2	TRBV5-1	CASSFGQGFTGELFF	TGCGCCAGCAGCTTCGGACAGGGGTTCACCGGGGAGCTGTTTTTT
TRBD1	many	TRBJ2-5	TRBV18	CASSPDQGAAQYF	TGTGCCAGCTCCCCCGACCAGGGGGCGGCCCAGTACTTC
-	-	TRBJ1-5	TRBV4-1	CASSQGPDLSNQPQHF	TGCGCCAGCAGCCAAGGGCCAGATCTTAGCAATCAGCCCCAGCATTTT
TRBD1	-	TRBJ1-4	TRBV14	CASSLAGTGGEKLFF	TGTGCCAGCAGCCTTGCGGGGACAGGAGGTGAAAAACTGTTTTTT
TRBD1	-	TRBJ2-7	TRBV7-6	CASSSLDRESGEQYF	TGTGCCAGCAGCTCCTTGGACAGGGAGTCGGGCGAGCAGTACTTC
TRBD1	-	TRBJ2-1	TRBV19	CASSMTRQGLSYNEQFF	TGTGCCAGTAGTATGACCCGACAGGGGTTATCCTACAATGAGCAGTTCTTC
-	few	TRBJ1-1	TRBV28	CASSFGSFMNTEAFF	TGTGCCAGCAGTTTTGGCAGTTTCATGAACACTGAAGCTTTCTTT